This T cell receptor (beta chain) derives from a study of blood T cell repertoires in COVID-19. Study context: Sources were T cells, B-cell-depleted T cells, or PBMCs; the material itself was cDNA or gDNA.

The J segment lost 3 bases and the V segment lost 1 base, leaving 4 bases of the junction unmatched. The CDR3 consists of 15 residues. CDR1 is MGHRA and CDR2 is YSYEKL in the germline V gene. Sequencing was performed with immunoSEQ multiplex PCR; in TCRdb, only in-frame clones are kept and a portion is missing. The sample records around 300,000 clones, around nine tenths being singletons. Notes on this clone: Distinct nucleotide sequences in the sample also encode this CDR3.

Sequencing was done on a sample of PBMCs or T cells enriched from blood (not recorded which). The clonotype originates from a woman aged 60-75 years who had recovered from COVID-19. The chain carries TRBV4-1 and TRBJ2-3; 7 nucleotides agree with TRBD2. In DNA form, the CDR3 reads TGCGCCAGCAGCCAAGCGGGAGGAGGGACAGATACGCAGTATTTT. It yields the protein CASSQAGGGTDTQYF.